These 25 T cell receptor beta chains share one sample of origin, sequenced in a study of T-cell reconstitution after alpha-beta-depleted transplantation in children. Unique molecular identifiers were incorporated during preparation of the TCRbeta library. TCRdb independently ran MiXCR on the PCR reads; one entry per CDR3 protein. The sample holds about 980,000 distinct CDR3 sequences; under 30% are singletons and the top ten take roughly 31%. The starting material was PBMCs, mostly from graft donor cells, obtained 360 days after TCRalphabeta/CD19-depleted stem cell transplant. The receptors derive from a boy under two years old who had a stem cell transplant for SCID, so the T cells may come from the graft donor.

The chain links TRBV12-3 or TRBV12-4 to TRBJ2-5; weak D call: TRBD1 (6 bases). This CDR3 has 15 residues. Trimming shortened V by 3 bases and J by 5 bases, and 16 bases separated the two germline ends. CDR3 nucleotide sequence: TGTGCCAGCAGTTTGTGGGAACAGGGCGGGGAGACCCAGTACTTC. Residues: CASSLWEQGGETQYF.

This rearrangement joins TRBV7-6 to TRBJ2-7; D gene unclear. Germline V gene lookup returns CDR1 SGHVS and CDR2 FNYEAQ. V was cut by 1 base and J by 5 bases, with 9 bases left in between. This CDR3 contains 13 residues. The CDR3 DNA reads as TGTGCCAGCAGCTTAGTTGCCGGCGACGAGCAGTACTTC. Translated: CASSLVAGDEQYF.

The chain has TRBV5-1 and TRBJ2-7; TRBD1 is a possible D gene (6 bases). Trimming stripped 4 bases from V and 2 bases from J, with 16 bases between. The CDR3 runs 15 residues. From germline, CDR1 is SGHRS and CDR2 YFSETQ. In DNA, the CDR3 is TGCGCCAGCAGCCTCTCGAGCGGACAGCCCTACGAGCAGTACTTC. Translating gives CASSLSSGQPYEQYF.

This clonotype showed up just a few times. V and J are TRBV27 and TRBJ2-2; no definite D call. CDR3 size: 15 residues. CDR1 and CDR2 (germline): MNHEY, SMNVEV (reference sequence). V was cut by 4 bases and J by 0 bases, with 9 bases left in between. The CDR3 protein is CASSYRVSNTGELFF. The CDR3 DNA is TGTGCCAGCAGTTACCGGGTATCGAACACCGGGGAGCTGTTTTTT.

This clonotype came up a few times. The rearrangement links TRBV12-3 or TRBV12-4 to TRBJ2-5; 7 nucleotides agree with TRBD2. This CDR3 is built from 17 residues. V lost 2 bases, J lost 2 bases, and 11 bases stayed unmatched. CDR3 DNA sequence: TGTGCCAGCAGTTTAATTCGGGGGAGGGGCCTTCAAGAGACCCAGTACTTC. Translated: CASSLIRGRGLQETQYF.

Comment on this clonotype: A much larger clone differs from this one at a single base, so this may be a read error. J is TRBJ2-1 and V is TRBV5-6; 9 bases fit TRBD1. V was pared by 5 bases and J by 7 bases, with 10 bases of the junction left unmatched. The length of the CDR3 is 15 residues. Germline V gene data show CDR1 as SGHDT and CDR2 as YYEEEE. CDR3 DNA: TGTGCCAGCAGGCAACCGGGACAGGGAAAAAATGAGCAGTTCTTC. The encoded protein is CASRQPGQGKNEQFF.

The sample holds many counts of this clonotype. The chain recombines TRBV15 with TRBJ2-7; D unclear. With 0 bases removed from V and 1 base from J, the gap between germline ends came to 4 bases. The germline V gene has CDR1 LNHNV and CDR2 YYDKDF (reference sequence). The CDR3 has 13 residues. The CDR3 DNA is TGTGCCACCAGCAGAGAGGGATCCTACGAGCAGTACTTC. Its translation is CATSREGSYEQYF.

This chain uses TRBV4-2 with TRBJ1-4; D ambiguous. V was cut by 1 base and J by 0 bases, with 18 bases left in between. The CDR3 consists of 19 residues. The germline CDR1 and CDR2 sequences are LGHNA and YNFKEQ. CDR3 nucleotide sequence: TGTGCCAGCAGCCAAGGACTTTGGCAGGTGGGAGCAACTAATGAAAAACTGTTTTTT. This translates into CASSQGLWQVGATNEKLFF.

Many counts were recorded for this clonotype. The CDR3: CASSQSSTGVYEQYF. Here the CDR3 DNA reads TGCGCCAGCAGCCAGTCTTCGACAGGGGTCTACGAGCAGTACTTC. V gene TRBV4-3 combines with J gene TRBJ2-7; 8 bases line up with TRBD1. This CDR3 spans 15 amino acids. Germline V gene sequence: CDR1 LGHNA, CDR2 YSLEER. Trimming removed 3 bases from V and 3 bases from J; junction bases left unmatched: 7.

This clonotype was picked up many times. V is TRBV3-1 and J is TRBJ2-7; no firm D call. CDR3 size: 11 residues. Germline V gene lookup returns CDR1 LGHDT and CDR2 YNNKEL (reference sequence). With 1 base removed from V and 6 bases from J, the gap between germline ends came to 4 bases. CDR3 amino acids: CASSQGPEQYF. DNA for the CDR3: TGTGCCAGCAGCCAAGGTCCCGAGCAGTACTTC.

This sequence joins TRBV20-1 and TRBJ1-5; D is possibly TRBD1 (5 bases). Germline V CDR1 and CDR2: DFQATT, SNEGSKA (reference sequence). V lost 1 base, J lost 5 bases, and 15 bases lay in between. The CDR3 is made up of 15 amino acids. This CDR3 is CSARATAREDQPQHF. The DNA for the CDR3 is TGCAGTGCTAGAGCGACCGCCAGGGAAGATCAGCCCCAGCATTTT.

A few counts support this clonotype. J is TRBJ2-7 and V is TRBV7-9; 11 bases are shared with TRBD1. With V trimmed by 1 base and J by 2 bases, 4 bases remained unmatched. Germline loops: CDR1 SEHNR, CDR2 FQNEAQ (reference sequence). The CDR3 contains 16 residues. The CDR3 spells CASSLDPGQGAYEQYF. The CDR3 coding sequence is TGTGCCAGCAGCTTAGATCCGGGACAGGGGGCCTACGAGCAGTACTTC.

V usage is TRBV11-2 and J usage is TRBJ1-1; D gene uncertain. Looked up from germline, CDR1 is SGHAT and CDR2 is FQNNGV. The length of the CDR3 is 16 residues. Trimming cost V 5 bases and J 1 base, with 17 bases left between them. The CDR3 here is CASSPIFDGRNTEAFF. Written as DNA, the CDR3 is TGTGCCAGCAGCCCTATCTTTGACGGAAGGAACACTGAAGCTTTCTTT.

The CDR3 here is CASSLGRTAHEQYF. The CDR3 DNA reads TGCGCCAGCAGCTTGGGGAGGACAGCCCACGAGCAGTACTTC. The rearrangement joins TRBV5-1 to TRBJ2-7; tentative D call: TRBD1 (6 bases). Trimming removed 0 bases at V and 5 bases at J, with 12 bases between. The CDR3 spans 14 residues. CDR1 is SGHRS, CDR2 YFSETQ, per germline. Drawing the rest from reference TRBV5-1 and TRBJ2-7, the complete variable domain is KAGVTQTPRYLIKTRGQQVTLSCSPISGHRSVSWYQQTPGQGLQFLFEYFSETQRNKGNFPGRFSGRQFSNSRSEMNVSTLELGDSALYLCASSLGRTAHEQYFGPGTRLTVT.

The chain uses TRBV6-1 and TRBJ2-7, with a possible D match to TRBD1 (6 bases). The V end was cut by 3 bases, the J end by 3 bases, with 15 bases between. CDR3 length equals 15 residues. From germline, CDR1 is MNHNS and CDR2 SASEGT. The CDR3 sequence is CASSEWGQNIYEQYF. CDR3 bases: TGTGCCAGCAGTGAGTGGGGACAAAATATCTACGAGCAGTACTTC.

This clonotype turned up a few times. This chain links TRBV7-3 with TRBJ1-1; 8 nucleotides line up with TRBD1. The CDR3 extends over 15 amino acids. Per germline, CDR1 SGHTA and CDR2 FQGTGA. Trimming removed 4 bases from V and 1 base from J; junction bases left unmatched: 5. The CDR3 DNA follows: TGTGCCAGCAGCTCCAACAGGGGGAGGAACACTGAAGCTTTCTTT. Translating gives CASSSNRGRNTEAFF.

The chain joins TRBV24-1 to TRBJ2-2; D unclear. The CDR3 runs to 14 residues. The V end lost 5 bases, the J end lost 3 bases, and 9 bases lay between the germline ends. In germline, CDR1 is KGHDR, CDR2 SFDVKD. The CDR3 nucleotides read TGTGCCACCAGTGCCCGAGTTGACACCGGGGAGCTGTTTTTT. This gives the protein CATSARVDTGELFF.

This clonotype was seen ten or more times. The chain recombines TRBV12-3 or TRBV12-4 with TRBJ2-1, with 8 bases that match TRBD2. Trimming removed 6 bases from V and 6 bases from J; junction bases left unmatched: 4. The CDR3 is made up of 13 amino acids. CDR3 DNA: TGTGCCAGCAGCCCTGGACTAGCCAATGAGCAGTTCTTC. Translating it yields CASSPGLANEQFF.

This clonotype was found a few times. This sequence joins TRBV6-6 and TRBJ2-2; D uncertain. The CDR3 is 11 amino acids. The V end lost 7 bases, the J end lost 8 bases, and 8 bases lay between the germline ends. The germline CDR1 and CDR2 sequences are MNHNY and SVGAGI (reference sequence). The CDR3 DNA reads TGTGCCAGCACCAGTAAGGGGGAGCTGTTTTTT. Protein sequence: CASTSKGELFF.

The V call is TRBV7-9, the J call TRBJ1-1; D remains unclear. The CDR3 totals 14 residues. Germline lookup yields CDR1 SEHNR and CDR2 FQNEAQ (reference sequence). Trimming removed 1 base from V and 6 bases from J, with 12 bases in between. In DNA form, the CDR3 reads TGTGCCAGCAGCTTAGTAGCCGCAACATCTGAAGCTTTCTTT. Its protein is CASSLVAATSEAFF.

This clonotype showed up just a few times. V usage is TRBV5-6 and J usage is TRBJ1-1; 10 bases align to TRBD1. Germline lookup yields CDR1 SGHDT and CDR2 YYEEEE. J gave up 4 bases and V 4 bases, and 10 bases lay outside the gene matches. There are 16 residues in the CDR3. The CDR3 DNA sequence: TGTGCCAGCAGCACCTTCCCGGGACAGGGGAGCACTGAAGCTTTCTTT. This translates into CASSTFPGQGSTEAFF.

J is TRBJ2-7 and V is TRBV4-1; D unresolved. This CDR3 region has 15 residues. Trimming removed 0 bases from V and 3 bases from J, with 12 bases in between. In germline, CDR1 is MGHRA, CDR2 YSYEKL. In DNA, the CDR3 is TGCGCCAGCAGCCAAGACCCCAGATCCTACTACGAGCAGTACTTC. Its translation: CASSQDPRSYYEQYF.

The chain has TRBV7-2 and TRBJ1-2; the match to TRBD1 covers 8 bases. With V trimmed by 4 bases and J by 3 bases, 10 bases remained unmatched. Per the germline V gene, CDR1 is SGHTA and CDR2 is FQGNSA. The CDR3 has 16 residues. This CDR3 reads CASSWTRQGYYYGYTF. CDR3 DNA sequence: TGTGCCAGCAGCTGGACCCGACAGGGGTACTACTATGGCTACACCTTC.

The chain joins TRBV5-1 to TRBJ1-1; 11 bases map to TRBD1. The V segment lost 2 bases and the J segment 0 bases; nucleotides outside the gene matches: 6. CDR1 and CDR2 (germline): SGHRS, YFSETQ. The CDR3 length is 17 residues. The CDR3 loop is CASSFRTGGNMNTEAFF. The CDR3 coding sequence is TGCGCCAGCAGCTTCCGGACAGGGGGCAACATGAACACTGAAGCTTTCTTT.

This clonotype was observed a handful of times. The chain carries TRBV5-1 and TRBJ2-6; 10 nucleotides align to TRBD1. CDR1 is SGHRS and CDR2 is YFSETQ in the germline V gene. The CDR3 length is 18 residues. The ends lost 2 bases at V and 5 bases at J; junction bases unmatched: 10. CDR3 residues: CASSLPGQGLGRANVLTF. CDR3 in DNA: TGCGCCAGCAGCTTACCGGGACAGGGGCTCGGGCGGGCCAACGTCCTGACTTTC.